A selection of T cell receptor beta chains follows, all from one sample in a study of response to subunit inactivated influenza vaccine. Via MiXCR, TCRdb re-called the RT-PCR reads, giving one row per CDR3 protein. The sample holds about 540,000 distinct CDR3 sequences; roughly 25% are singletons and the top ten take around 2.8%. These same records also appear under a second study, on T cells expressing NK-cell markers.

The sample in question was CD4+ T cells sorted from PBMCs, obtained roughly 12 days after vaccination. These receptors all come from a man aged 45-65 years who received an inactivated influenza vaccine. Each CDR3 is given with its conserved first and last residue. A D gene is named only where the DNA matches it firmly. Size tells how often a clone was seen (once, few, many) or the class of an expanded clone, and some rows leave it out.

few	.	TRBV29-1	TRBJ1-2	CSVQDGGLYGYTF	TGCAGCGTGCAGGACGGAGGCTTGTATGGCTACACCTTC
.	.	TRBV20-1	TRBJ2-5	CSAKPEGMQTQYF	TGCAGTGCTAAACCCGAAGGGATGCAGACCCAGTACTTC
.	TRBD2	TRBV7-2	TRBJ2-7	CASSPGLAANEQYF	TGTGCCAGCAGCCCCGGACTAGCGGCCAACGAGCAGTACTTC
.	TRBD1	TRBV15	TRBJ2-5	CATSTLTGDGQETQYF	TGTGCCACCAGCACATTGACAGGGGACGGCCAAGAGACCCAGTACTTC
.	.	TRBV28	TRBJ2-7	CAITAGSSYEQYF	TGTGCCATCACCGCAGGGTCGTCCTACGAGCAGTACTTC
many	.	TRBV5-1	TRBJ2-7	CASSPDGGQIYEQYF	TGCGCCAGCAGCCCGGACGGAGGCCAAATCTACGAGCAGTACTTC
few	.	TRBV20-1	TRBJ2-4	CSAREGAGAKNIQYF	TGCAGTGCTAGAGAGGGGGCGGGGGCCAAAAACATTCAGTACTTC
.	TRBD1	TRBV5-1	TRBJ1-1	CASRGQGTGKAFF	TGCGCCAGCAGGGGACAGGGAACAGGGAAAGCTTTCTTT
.	.	TRBV28	TRBJ2-5	CASSSLFTQETQYF	TGTGCCAGCAGTTCCCTGTTTACCCAAGAGACCCAGTACTTC
few	.	TRBV24-1	TRBJ2-1	CATGTGPPRGEQFF	TGTGCCACAGGAACCGGGCCGCCGAGAGGTGAGCAGTTCTTC
.	TRBD1	TRBV4-3	TRBJ2-3	CASSQAQGANTDTQYF	TGCGCCAGCAGCCAGGCACAGGGGGCTAACACAGATACGCAGTATTTT
many	.	TRBV7-6	TRBJ2-3	CASSLAGRGPDTQYF	TGTGCCAGCAGCTTAGCAGGCAGGGGCCCAGATACGCAGTATTTT
few	.	TRBV7-2	TRBJ1-3	CASRQPGFSGNTIYF	TGTGCCAGCAGGCAGCCGGGTTTCTCTGGAAACACCATATATTTT
.	TRBD1	TRBV20-1	TRBJ1-5	CSAIPGGNQPQHF	TGCAGTGCTATCCCAGGGGGGAATCAGCCCCAGCATTTT
.	.	TRBV3-1	TRBJ2-7	CASSSTIRGYEQYF	TGTGCCAGCAGCAGTACCATCAGGGGCTACGAGCAGTACTTC
many	.	TRBV5-6	TRBJ2-2	CASSLGRDGELFF	TGTGCCAGCAGCTTGGGCCGTGACGGGGAGCTGTTTTTT
.	TRBD2	TRBV3-1	TRBJ2-7	CASSLRISGTYEQYF	TGTGCCAGCAGCCTCCGGATTAGCGGGACCTACGAGCAGTACTTC
.	.	TRBV12-3/TRBV12-4	TRBJ2-1	CASISGASRSSYNEQFF	TGTGCCAGCATCTCAGGGGCATCTCGGAGCTCCTACAATGAGCAGTTCTTC
few	TRBD2	TRBV18	TRBJ2-1	CASSPRGDNEQFF	TGTGCCAGCTCCCCGCGGGGGGACAATGAGCAGTTCTTC
.	.	TRBV29-1	TRBJ2-7	CSVAGQVGLARAYEQYF	TGCAGCGTGGCCGGACAGGTTGGACTAGCCAGGGCCTACGAGCAGTACTTC
few	TRBD1	TRBV27	TRBJ2-5	CASSPRPGQGSHRQETQYF	TGTGCCAGCAGCCCACGTCCCGGACAGGGTAGTCATCGGCAAGAGACCCAGTACTTC
.	.	TRBV6-2/TRBV6-3	TRBJ1-1	CASSWGPSNTEAFF	TGTGCCAGCAGTTGGGGGCCATCGAACACTGAAGCTTTCTTT
many	TRBD2	TRBV24-1	TRBJ2-1	CATSAVGLADNEQFF	TGTGCCACCTCAGCGGTGGGACTAGCGGACAATGAGCAGTTCTTC
.	.	TRBV4-1	TRBJ1-2	CASSQDLNRLVGYTF	TGCGCCAGCAGCCAAGATCTTAACCGCCTTGTTGGCTACACCTTC
.	.	TRBV6-1	TRBJ1-5	CASRLRGNQPQHF	TGTGCCAGCAGGTTGAGGGGTAATCAGCCCCAGCATTTT
few	.	TRBV5-1	TRBJ1-1	CASSPHGGGMAEAFF	TGCGCCAGCAGCCCTCACGGTGGGGGCATGGCTGAAGCTTTCTTT
.	.	TRBV7-2	TRBJ2-7	CASSLVKEQYF	TGTGCCAGCAGCTTAGTAAAAGAGCAGTACTTC
few	.	TRBV27	TRBJ1-2	CASSFSPGDGYTF	TGTGCCAGCAGTTTCTCCCCCGGGGACGGCTACACCTTC
.	TRBD2	TRBV9	TRBJ2-3	CASSVGPSGSTDTQYF	TGTGCCAGCAGCGTAGGCCCTAGCGGGTCCACAGATACGCAGTATTTT